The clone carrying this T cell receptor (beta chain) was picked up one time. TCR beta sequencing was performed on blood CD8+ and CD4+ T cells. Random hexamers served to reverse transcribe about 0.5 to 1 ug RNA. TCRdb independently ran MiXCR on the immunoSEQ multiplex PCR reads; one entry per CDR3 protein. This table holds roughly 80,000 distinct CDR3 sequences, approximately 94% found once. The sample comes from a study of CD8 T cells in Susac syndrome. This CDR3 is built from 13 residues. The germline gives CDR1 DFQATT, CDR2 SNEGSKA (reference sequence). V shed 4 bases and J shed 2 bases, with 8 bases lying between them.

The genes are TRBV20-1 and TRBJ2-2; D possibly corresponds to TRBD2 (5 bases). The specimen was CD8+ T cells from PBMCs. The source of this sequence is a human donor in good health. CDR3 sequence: CSATGLNTGELFF. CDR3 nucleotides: TGCAGTGCTACAGGACTTAACACCGGGGAGCTGTTTTTT.